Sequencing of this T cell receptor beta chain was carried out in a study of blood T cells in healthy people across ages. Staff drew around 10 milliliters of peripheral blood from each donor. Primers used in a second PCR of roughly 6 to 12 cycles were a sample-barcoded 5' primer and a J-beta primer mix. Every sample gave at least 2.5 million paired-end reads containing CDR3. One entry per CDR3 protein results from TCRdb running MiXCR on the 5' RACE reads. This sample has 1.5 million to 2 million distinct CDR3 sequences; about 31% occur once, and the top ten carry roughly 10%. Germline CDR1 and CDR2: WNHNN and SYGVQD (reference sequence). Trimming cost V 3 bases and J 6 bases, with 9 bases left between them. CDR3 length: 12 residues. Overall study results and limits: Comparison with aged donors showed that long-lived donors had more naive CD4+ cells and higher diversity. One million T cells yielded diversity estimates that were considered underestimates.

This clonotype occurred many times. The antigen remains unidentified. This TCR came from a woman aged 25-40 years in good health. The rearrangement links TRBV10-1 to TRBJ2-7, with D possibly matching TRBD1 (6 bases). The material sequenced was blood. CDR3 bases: TGCGCCAGCAGTGACCTAGGGGGCGAGCAGTACTTC. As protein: CASSDLGGEQYF.